This T cell receptor (beta chain) was found in a study of CD8 T cells in Susac syndrome. Random hexamers primed reverse transcription of 0.5 to 1 ug RNA. In TCRdb, the immunoSEQ multiplex PCR reads were re-called with MiXCR into one record per CDR3 protein. The repertoire holds more than 95,000 distinct CDR3 sequences, 85% to 95% seen once, with about 0.096% in the top ten. Trimming stripped 7 bases from V and 15 bases from J, with 19 bases between. CDR3 length: 11 amino acids. Germline V gene data show CDR1 as SQVTM and CDR2 as ANQGSEA. The receptor comes from a human donor with multiple sclerosis. Sequenced input: CD4+ T cells from PBMCs. The chain has TRBV29-1 and TRBJ2-4; D is possibly TRBD1 or TRBD2 (5 bases each). Written as DNA, the CDR3 is TGCAGCGATGGGACGGATCCAACTCGGTACTTC. It yields the protein CSDGTDPTRYF. The complete variable domain, with remaining parts taken from reference TRBV29-1 and TRBJ2-4, reads SAVISQKPSRDICQRGTSLTIQCQVDSQVTMMFWYRQQPGQSLTLIATANQGSEATYESGFVIDKFPISRPNLTFSTLTVSNMSPEDSSIYLCSDGTDPTRYFGAGTRLSVL.